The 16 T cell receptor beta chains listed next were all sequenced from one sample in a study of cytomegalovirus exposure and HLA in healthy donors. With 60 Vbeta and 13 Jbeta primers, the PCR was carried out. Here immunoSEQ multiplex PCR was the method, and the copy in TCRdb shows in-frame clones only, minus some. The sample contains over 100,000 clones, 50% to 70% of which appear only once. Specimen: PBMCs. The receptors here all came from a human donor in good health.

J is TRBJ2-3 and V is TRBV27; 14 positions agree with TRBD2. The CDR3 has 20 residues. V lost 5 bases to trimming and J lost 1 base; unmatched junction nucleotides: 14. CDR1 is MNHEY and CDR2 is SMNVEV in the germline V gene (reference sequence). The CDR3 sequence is CASSGRLAGGPSSGTDTQYF. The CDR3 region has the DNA TGTGCCAGCAGTGGAAGACTAGCGGGAGGGCCCAGCAGTGGCACAGATACGCAGTATTTT.

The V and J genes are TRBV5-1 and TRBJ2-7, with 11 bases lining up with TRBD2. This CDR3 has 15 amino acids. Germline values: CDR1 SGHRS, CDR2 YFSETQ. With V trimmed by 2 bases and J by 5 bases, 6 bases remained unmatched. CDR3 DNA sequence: TGCGCCAGCAGCTTACTAGCGGGAGCGCCCAACGAGCAGTACTTC. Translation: CASSLLAGAPNEQYF.

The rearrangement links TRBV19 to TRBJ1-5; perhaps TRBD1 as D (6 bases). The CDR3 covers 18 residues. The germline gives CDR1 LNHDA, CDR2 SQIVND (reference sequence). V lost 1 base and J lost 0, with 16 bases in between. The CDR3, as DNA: TGTGCCAGTAGTATAGGGCGAACAGGGTTCGATAGCAATCAGCCCCAGCATTTT. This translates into CASSIGRTGFDSNQPQHF.

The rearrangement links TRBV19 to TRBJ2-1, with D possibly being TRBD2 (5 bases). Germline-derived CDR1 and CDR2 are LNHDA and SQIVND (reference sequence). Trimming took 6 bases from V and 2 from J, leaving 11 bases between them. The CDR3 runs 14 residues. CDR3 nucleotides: TGTGCCAGTAGATCCGCGGGCCCCTACAATGAGCAGTTCTTC. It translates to CASRSAGPYNEQFF.

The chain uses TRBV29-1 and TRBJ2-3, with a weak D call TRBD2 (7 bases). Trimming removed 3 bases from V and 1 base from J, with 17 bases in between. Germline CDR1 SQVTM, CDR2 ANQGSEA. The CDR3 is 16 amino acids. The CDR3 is CSVEGGGRYGTDTQYF. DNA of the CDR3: TGCAGCGTTGAGGGGGGGGGCCGGTATGGCACAGATACGCAGTATTTT.

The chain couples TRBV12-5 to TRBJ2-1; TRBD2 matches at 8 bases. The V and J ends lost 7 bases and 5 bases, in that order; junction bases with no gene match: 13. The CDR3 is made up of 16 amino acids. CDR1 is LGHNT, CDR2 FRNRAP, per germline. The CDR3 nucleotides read TGTGCTAGTGCCGGGAGGGCTCACCAGAGGAACAATGAGCAGTTCTTC. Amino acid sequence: CASAGRAHQRNNEQFF.

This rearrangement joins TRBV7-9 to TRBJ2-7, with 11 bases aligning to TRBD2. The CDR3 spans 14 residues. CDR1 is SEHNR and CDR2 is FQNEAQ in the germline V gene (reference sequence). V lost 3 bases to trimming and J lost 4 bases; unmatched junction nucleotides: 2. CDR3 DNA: TGTGCCAGCAGCTTCGGACTAGCGGGTTACGAGCAGTACTTC. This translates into CASSFGLAGYEQYF.

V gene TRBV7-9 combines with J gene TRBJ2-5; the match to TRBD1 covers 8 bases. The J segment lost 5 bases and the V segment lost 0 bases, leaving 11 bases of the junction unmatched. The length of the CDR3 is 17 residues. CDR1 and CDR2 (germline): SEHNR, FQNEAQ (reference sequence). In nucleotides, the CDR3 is TGTGCCAGCAGCTTAGCGCAGGCAGGGGGCGCGGGGGAGACCCAGTACTTC. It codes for CASSLAQAGGAGETQYF.

Here the CDR3 DNA reads TGTGCCAGCAGCTTAGTCGGGAGGTTACAGGATGGCTACACCTTC. This codes for CASSLVGRLQDGYTF. The chain joins TRBV7-9 to TRBJ1-2, with D perhaps TRBD1 (5 bases). CDR3 length: 15 residues. Deletions cut 1 base from V and 6 bases from J, with 15 bases between. Germline-derived CDR1 and CDR2 are SEHNR and FQNEAQ (reference sequence). The full variable domain, with the rest looked up from reference TRBV7-9 and TRBJ1-2, is DTGVSQNPRHKITKRGQNVTFRCDPISEHNRLYWYRQTLGQGPEFLTYFQNEAQLEKSRLLSDRFSAERPKGSFSTLEIQRTEQGDSAMYLCASSLVGRLQDGYTFGSGTRLTVV.

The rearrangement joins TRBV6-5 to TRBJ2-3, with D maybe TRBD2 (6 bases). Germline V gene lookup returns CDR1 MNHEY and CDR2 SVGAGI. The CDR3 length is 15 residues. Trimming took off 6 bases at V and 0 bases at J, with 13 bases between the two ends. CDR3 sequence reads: CASRTSRSSTDTQYF. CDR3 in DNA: TGTGCCAGCAGGACTAGTCGCTCTAGCACAGATACGCAGTATTTT.

The CDR3 sequence is CASSGLAGVEETQYF. For the CDR3, the DNA is TGTGCCAGTAGTGGATTAGCGGGAGTGGAGGAGACCCAGTACTTC. The rearrangement joins TRBV19 to TRBJ2-5; 9 bases agree with TRBD2. Germline V lookup: CDR1 LNHDA, CDR2 SQIVND (reference sequence). V dropped 5 bases and J dropped 5; count of bases not matched to a gene: 9. This CDR3 is 15 amino acids long.

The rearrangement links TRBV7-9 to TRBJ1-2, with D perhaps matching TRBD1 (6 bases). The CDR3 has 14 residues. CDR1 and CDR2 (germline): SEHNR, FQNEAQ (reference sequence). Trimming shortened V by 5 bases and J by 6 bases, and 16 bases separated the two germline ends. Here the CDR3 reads CASSLGTSRNGYTF. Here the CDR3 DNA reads TGTGCCAGCAGCCTTGGGACAAGCAGGAATGGCTACACCTTC.

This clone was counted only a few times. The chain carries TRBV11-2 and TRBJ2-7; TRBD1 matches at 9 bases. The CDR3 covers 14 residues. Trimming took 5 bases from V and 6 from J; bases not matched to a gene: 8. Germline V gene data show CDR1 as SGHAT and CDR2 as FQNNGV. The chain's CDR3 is CASSTWDREGEQYF. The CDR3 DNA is TGTGCCAGCAGCACTTGGGACAGGGAGGGCGAGCAGTACTTC.

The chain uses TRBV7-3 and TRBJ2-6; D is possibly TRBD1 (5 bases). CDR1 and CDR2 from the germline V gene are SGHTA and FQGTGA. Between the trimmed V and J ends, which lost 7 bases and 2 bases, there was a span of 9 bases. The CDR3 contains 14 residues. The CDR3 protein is CASKRGPGANVLTF. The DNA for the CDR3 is TGTGCCAGCAAAAGGGGCCCTGGGGCCAACGTCCTGACTTTC.

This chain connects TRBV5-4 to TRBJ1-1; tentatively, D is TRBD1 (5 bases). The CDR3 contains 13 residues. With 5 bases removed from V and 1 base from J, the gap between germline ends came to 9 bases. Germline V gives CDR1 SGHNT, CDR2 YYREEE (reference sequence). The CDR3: CASRFGGNTEAFF. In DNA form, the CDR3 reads TGTGCCAGCAGATTCGGGGGGAACACTGAAGCTTTCTTT.

The CDR3 is CASSLGLAGVSEQFF. The CDR3 region has the DNA TGTGCCAGCAGCTTGGGTCTAGCGGGAGTTAGTGAGCAGTTCTTC. The chain has TRBV7-9 and TRBJ2-1; 10 positions agree with TRBD2. V lost 3 bases and J lost 9; bases outside the gene matches: 8. The germline CDR1 and CDR2 sequences are SEHNR and FQNEAQ (reference sequence). CDR3 size: 15 residues.